The 9 T cell receptor beta chains listed next were all sequenced from one sample in a study of control samples from healthy donors and cancer patients. Here immunoSEQ multiplex PCR was the method, and the copy in TCRdb shows in-frame clones only, minus some. The repertoire holds about 80,000 clones, roughly nine tenths seen once, with around 5.4% in the top ten. The sequenced material came from blood. These receptors were obtained from a man aged 45-65 years in good health.

This chain connects TRBV2 to TRBJ1-6; TRBD1 agrees at 8 bases. This CDR3 is 15 amino acids long. V was pared by 6 bases and J by 5 bases, with 6 bases of the junction left unmatched. Germline V CDR1 and CDR2: SNHLY, FYNNEI. The CDR3 nucleotides read TGTGCCAGCAGGGGGGACAGGACGAATAATTCACCCCTCCACTTT. Translated, it gives CASRGDRTNNSPLHF.

The chain uses TRBV5-6 and TRBJ1-2; no clear D. Germline values: CDR1 SGHDT, CDR2 YYEEEE. This CDR3 region has 16 residues. The germline V and J ends were trimmed by 4 bases and 0 bases, with 16 bases remaining between them. The DNA for the CDR3 is TGTGCCAGCAGCCGCTACGAATTTCCCACTAACTATGGCTACACCTTC. Its translation is CASSRYEFPTNYGYTF.

This chain connects TRBV7-3 to TRBJ1-6; TRBD1 matches at 8 bases. The CDR3 totals 14 residues. With 2 bases clipped from V and 8 bases from J, the junction kept 2 bases outside the gene matches. CDR1 is SGHTA and CDR2 is FQGTGA in the germline V gene. The CDR3 DNA sequence: TGTGCCAGCAGCTTACAGGGGGCAGATTCACCCCTCCACTTT. This gives the protein CASSLQGADSPLHF.

The chain is built from TRBV14 and TRBJ2-2; D gene ambiguous. The CDR3 has 15 residues. Trimming stripped 0 bases from V and 6 bases from J, with 11 bases between. Germline lookup yields CDR1 SGHDN and CDR2 FVKESK. The DNA of the CDR3 is TGTGCCAGCAGCCAAGATCATCTGGGTTCCGGGGAGCTGTTTTTT. Residues: CASSQDHLGSGELFF.

V gene TRBV19 combines with J gene TRBJ1-6; the D gene is possibly TRBD1 (5 bases). This CDR3 has 14 amino acids. Trimming removed 6 bases at V and 8 bases at J, with 14 bases between. CDR1 and CDR2 from the germline V gene are LNHDA and SQIVND (reference sequence). This CDR3 is CASRTWDHHSPLHF. The CDR3 DNA sequence: TGTGCCAGTAGAACCTGGGACCATCATTCACCCCTCCACTTT.

This chain links TRBV5-4 with TRBJ1-2, with 7 bases fitting TRBD1. There are 14 residues in the CDR3. J lost 3 bases, V lost 0 bases, and 2 bases had no gene match. The germline gives CDR1 SGHNT, CDR2 YYREEE (reference sequence). The CDR3 sequence is CASSLAQGDYGYTF. The CDR3 DNA reads TGTGCCAGCAGCTTGGCCCAGGGGGACTATGGCTACACCTTC.

V and J are TRBV18 and TRBJ2-5; either TRBD1 or TRBD2 may fit D (7 bases each). CDR3 length equals 16 residues. V lost 3 bases to trimming and J lost 4 bases, with 18 bases between them. Per germline, CDR1 KGHSH and CDR2 LQKENI. The CDR3 DNA is TGTGCCAGCTCACCCCTCCCGGCCAGGGGGGGAGAGACCCAGTACTTC. The encoded protein is CASSPLPARGGETQYF.

The chain uses TRBV4-1 and TRBJ1-2; 7 positions match TRBD1. CDR3 length: 14 residues. V lost 0 bases to trimming and J lost 4 bases; unmatched junction nucleotides: 2. The germline gives CDR1 MGHRA, CDR2 YSYEKL. CDR3 protein: CASSQEQGSYGYTF. The DNA of the CDR3 is TGCGCCAGCAGCCAAGAACAGGGGTCCTATGGCTACACCTTC.

The CDR3 loop reads CASSEVETPSYGYTF. The DNA of the CDR3 is TGTGCCAGCAGTGAAGTAGAAACACCTAGCTATGGCTACACCTTC. This sequence joins TRBV6-1 and TRBJ1-2; the D is unclear. The CDR3 has 15 amino acids. Germline CDR1 and CDR2: MNHNS and SASEGT. Trimming took off 1 base at V and 4 bases at J, with 13 bases between the two ends.